Below are 32 T cell receptor beta chains sequenced from a single sample in a study of T cell repertoires in cytomegalovirus infection. TCRdb reprocessed the reads with MiXCR, giving one entry per CDR3 protein. The sample lists 130,000 or so distinct CDR3 sequences, under 8.5% occurring once. Sequencing used PBMCs. These receptor sequences come from a human donor in good health (CMV status not recorded). Some clones in this sample may be carry-over from other donors' samples.

The table lists this clonotype with many counts. CDR3 region: CASSLEASGLSTDTQYF. The CDR3 DNA is TGTGCCAGCAGCTTAGAGGCTAGCGGGTTGAGCACAGATACGCAGTATTTT. The rearrangement joins TRBV7-2 to TRBJ2-3, with 8 bases identical to TRBD2. Per the germline V gene, CDR1 is SGHTA and CDR2 is FQGNSA. V was clipped by 1 base and J by 0 bases; unmatched bases: 6. CDR3 size: 17 residues.

This clonotype was counted ten times or more. The genes are TRBV19 and TRBJ1-2; possibly TRBD1 for D (6 bases). The CDR3 length is 15 residues. Germline CDR1 is LNHDA and CDR2 is SQIVND (reference sequence). Trimming pared 5 bases from V and 4 bases from J, leaving 17 bases between. The CDR3 region is CASSETTGSSYGYTF. As DNA, the CDR3 is TGTGCCAGTAGTGAGACCACAGGGTCCTCCTATGGCTACACCTTC.

In DNA, the CDR3 is TGTGCCAGCAGGGATCCGGGGGTCCTCTATGGCTACACCTTC. It translates to CASRDPGVLYGYTF. V is TRBV2 and J is TRBJ1-2; D perhaps matches TRBD1 (5 bases). Germline CDR1 is SNHLY and CDR2 is FYNNEI. This CDR3 has 14 residues. Trimming shortened V by 6 bases and J by 4 bases, and 15 bases separated the two germline ends.

This clonotype has at least ten counts. The CDR3 is CASRPDPSGWELFF. CDR3 bases: TGTGCCAGCAGACCGGACCCATCCGGGTGGGAGCTGTTTTTT. This sequence joins TRBV7-2 and TRBJ2-2, with D unresolved. This CDR3 is 14 amino acids long. V gave up 6 bases and J gave up 9 bases, with 17 bases separating them. Per the germline V gene, CDR1 is SGHTA and CDR2 is FQGNSA.

This clonotype was counted once. A much larger clone differs by one base, so this may be a read error. Likely a read error: the CDR3 ends without its conserved phenylalanine or tryptophan. The V gene is TRBV27, the J gene TRBJ1-1; a weak D match, TRBD1 (6 bases). The CDR3 covers 15 residues. CDR1 and CDR2 (germline): MNHEY, SMNVEV (reference sequence). Trimming removed 6 bases at V and 5 bases at J, with 19 bases between. For the CDR3, the DNA is TGTGCCAGCAGCCTAGCCGGAGGGGGGCTGACTGAAGCTTTCCTT. It yields the protein CASSLAGGGLTEAFL.

Turning to this clonotype: A much larger clonotype is one base distant, so this may be a read error. V usage is TRBV20-1 and J usage is TRBJ2-2; a weak D match, TRBD2 (5 bases). Germline assignment: CDR1 DFQATT and CDR2 SNEGSKA (reference sequence). CDR3 length: 14 amino acids. In nucleotides, the CDR3 is TGCAGTGCTAGAGATAGAGGGAACACCGGGGATCTGTTTTTT. As protein: CSARDRGNTGDLFF.

This clonotype was recorded at least ten times. The chain uses TRBV29-1 and TRBJ1-2, with 10 positions matching TRBD1. Trimming cost V 4 bases and J 2 bases; bases outside gene matches: 1. Germline V gives CDR1 SQVTM, CDR2 ANQGSEA. The CDR3 is 13 residues long. The CDR3 sequence is CSVGTGGNYGYTF. CDR3 bases: TGCAGCGTTGGGACAGGGGGAAACTATGGCTACACCTTC.

In its sample, this clonotype was seen many times. This chain links TRBV2 with TRBJ1-6; the D is unclear. Per the germline V gene, CDR1 is SNHLY and CDR2 is FYNNEI. V dropped 1 base and J dropped 14 bases, with 12 bases sitting between them. The CDR3 loop spans 13 amino acids. The CDR3 sequence: CASSEDTRVALHF. The CDR3 bases are TGTGCCAGCAGTGAAGACACCCGGGTCGCCCTCCACTTT.

This clonotype appeared many times. The rearrangement links TRBV4-2 to TRBJ1-1; D remains unclear. The CDR3 has 17 residues. V shed 2 bases and J shed 1 base, with 17 bases lying between them. In germline, CDR1 is LGHNA, CDR2 YNFKEQ. The CDR3 reads CASSQMGTTQKNTEAFF. The CDR3 nucleotides read TGTGCCAGCAGCCAAATGGGCACGACACAAAAGAACACTGAAGCTTTCTTT.

This clonotype was seen at least ten times. The V call is TRBV7-2, the J call TRBJ2-7, with a tentative D call TRBD1 (6 bases). CDR3 length: 13 amino acids. V was shortened by 5 bases and J by 5 bases, with 13 bases between the two germline ends. Germline values: CDR1 SGHTA, CDR2 FQGNSA. In DNA form, the CDR3 reads TGTGCCAGCAGCACCTCGTGGACAGACGAGCAGTACTTC. It codes for CASSTSWTDEQYF.

Comments on this clonotype: One junction end disagrees with the germline gene, perhaps due to a read error. This CDR3 reads CSARDSRAHF. CDR3 coding DNA: TGCAGTGCTAGAGATTCGAGGGCCCATTTT. The chain links TRBV20-1 to TRBJ1-1, with D unresolved. The germline V gene has CDR1 DFQATT and CDR2 SNEGSKA (reference sequence). CDR3 length: 10 amino acids.

This clonotype was counted only a few times. The genes are TRBV29-1 and TRBJ1-2; D not certain. The V end lost 7 bases, the J end lost 4 bases, and 16 bases lay between the germline ends. This CDR3 spans 13 amino acids. The germline gives CDR1 SQVTM, CDR2 ANQGSEA. The CDR3 DNA is TGCAGCGCCTCGACTACGGATACCTATGGCTACACCTTC. Protein: CSASTTDTYGYTF.

In its sample, this clonotype was seen many times. V and J are TRBV6-2 or TRBV6-3 and TRBJ1-1; TRBD1 matches 10 bases. Germline V gives CDR1 MNHEY, CDR2 SVGEGT. CDR3 size: 18 residues. With 2 bases clipped from V and 1 base from J, the junction kept 10 bases outside the gene matches. CDR3 residues: CASSYPTGQGIRNTEAFF. The CDR3 nucleotides read TGTGCCAGCAGTTACCCTACGGGACAGGGGATACGGAACACTGAAGCTTTCTTT.

The chain carries TRBV10-3 and TRBJ1-5; a possible D gene is TRBD1 (5 bases). Germline assignment: CDR1 ENHRY and CDR2 SYGVKD. V lost 6 bases to trimming and J lost 1 base, with 13 bases between them. CDR3 size: 15 residues. The DNA for the CDR3 is TGTGCCATCAGCGAGGAGAGGGGAAGCAATCAGCCCCAGCATTTT. This codes for CAISEERGSNQPQHF.

At least ten counts were recorded for this clonotype. The chain carries TRBV6-2 or TRBV6-3 and TRBJ1-1; D uncertain. V was cut by 2 bases and J by 0 bases, with 4 bases left in between. CDR1 MNHEY and CDR2 SVGEGT come from the germline V gene. This CDR3 has 13 residues. In nucleotides, the CDR3 is TGTGCCAGCAGTTACCGATTGAACACTGAAGCTTTCTTT. Amino acid sequence: CASSYRLNTEAFF.

There are many counts of this clonotype. The rearrangement uses TRBV28 and TRBJ2-7; perhaps TRBD1 as D (6 bases). The CDR3 consists of 14 residues. CDR1 and CDR2 (germline): MDHEN, SYDVKM. Trimming stripped 7 bases from V and 2 bases from J, with 15 bases between. The CDR3 bases are TGTGCCAGCACCGTAGGGGGAAATACCTACGAGCAGTACTTC. Amino acids: CASTVGGNTYEQYF.

This clonotype has at least ten counts. The V gene is TRBV14, the J gene TRBJ2-7, with D possibly matching TRBD2 (7 bases). V gave up 3 bases and J gave up 6 bases, with 24 bases separating them. There are 17 residues in the CDR3. The germline CDR1 and CDR2 sequences are SGHDN and FVKESK. CDR3 loop: CASSQSWAGASLGEQYF. CDR3 sequence (DNA): TGTGCCAGCAGCCAGTCCTGGGCGGGGGCCTCCCTAGGCGAGCAGTACTTC.

This clonotype was found many times. The chain carries TRBV7-2 and TRBJ2-7; maybe TRBD2 (6 bases). The CDR3 runs to 14 residues. Germline CDR1 SGHTA, CDR2 FQGNSA. V gave up 1 base and J gave up 3 bases, with 10 bases separating them. The CDR3 sequence: CASSLEDGGYEQYF. The CDR3 DNA sequence: TGTGCCAGCAGCTTAGAGGACGGGGGCTACGAGCAGTACTTC.

This clonotype was detected only a few times. The chain is built from TRBV4-1 and TRBJ1-2, with 7 bases fitting TRBD1. There are 13 residues in the CDR3. V lost 1 base, J lost 8 bases, and 4 bases stayed unmatched. Germline loops: CDR1 MGHRA, CDR2 YSYEKL. CDR3 residues: CASSQGQGDGYTF. The CDR3 coding sequence is TGCGCCAGCAGCCAAGGACAGGGCGACGGCTACACCTTC.

In its sample, this clonotype was seen a few times. The rearrangement joins TRBV7-9 to TRBJ2-1; 8 bases match TRBD2. Germline trimming cut 5 bases from V and 5 bases from J; bases unmatched to any gene: 14. CDR1 SEHNR and CDR2 FQNEAQ come from the germline V gene (reference sequence). The CDR3 length is 17 residues. In DNA form, the CDR3 reads TGTGCCAGCAGCCCCCGGTTTACGGGGGGGACCGACAATGAGCAGTTCTTC. Its translation: CASSPRFTGGTDNEQFF.

This clonotype was recorded at least ten times. J is TRBJ2-2 and V is TRBV7-8, with TRBD1 matching 9 bases. The trim removed 5 bases at V and 2 bases at J, leaving 12 bases unmatched. CDR3 size: 18 residues. Germline V lookup: CDR1 SGHVS, CDR2 FQNEAQ. CDR3 in amino acids: CASSRLPRTGDNTGELFF. CDR3 DNA sequence: TGTGCCAGCAGCCGACTTCCAAGGACAGGGGACAACACCGGGGAGCTGTTTTTT.

This clonotype was counted ten times or more. This rearrangement joins TRBV7-2 to TRBJ2-5, with 8 bases that match TRBD2. Germline lookup yields CDR1 SGHTA and CDR2 FQGNSA. V was pared by 1 base and J by 12 bases, with 13 bases of the junction left unmatched. The length of the CDR3 is 15 residues. CDR3 sequence: CASSLVGGGRGVKYF. Written as DNA, the CDR3 is TGTGCCAGCAGCTTAGTCGGCGGGGGGCGGGGCGTGAAGTACTTC.

Many counts were recorded for this clonotype. The J gene is TRBJ2-1, the V gene TRBV10-3, with 11 bases aligning to TRBD2. Germline V gives CDR1 ENHRY, CDR2 SYGVKD. Losses at the gene ends were 8 bases for V and 2 bases for J; bases not matched to a gene: 11. This CDR3 spans 17 amino acids. Here the CDR3 DNA reads TGTGCCATCGGTCGAATTAGCGGGGGGGCGGCCTACAATGAGCAGTTCTTC. Translated, it gives CAIGRISGGAAYNEQFF.

This clonotype was counted ten times or more. The chain uses TRBV7-2 and TRBJ1-6; D ambiguous. In germline, CDR1 is SGHTA, CDR2 FQGNSA. This CDR3 has 17 residues. The V end lost 5 bases, the J end lost 6 bases, and 20 bases lay between the germline ends. The CDR3 sequence: CASSPRQARYFNSPLHF. CDR3 in DNA: TGTGCCAGCAGCCCACGGCAGGCCCGATATTTTAATTCACCCCTCCACTTT.

The sample holds a few counts of this clonotype. A single base separates this from a much larger clone, so it may be a read error. The chain employs TRBV7-2 and TRBJ2-5, with no clear D. CDR3 length equals 13 residues. Germline V gene sequence: CDR1 SGHTA, CDR2 FQGNSA. The CDR3 here is CVSSPLIGETQYF. CDR3 nucleotides: TGTGTCAGCAGCCCCCTAATAGGAGAGACCCAGTACTTC.

This clonotype was counted ten times or more. The genes are TRBV6-5 and TRBJ2-2; TRBD2 is a possible D gene (5 bases). The CDR3 contains 14 residues. Germline V gives CDR1 MNHEY, CDR2 SVGAGI. Trimming cost V 6 bases and J 2 bases, with 10 bases left between them. CDR3 in DNA: TGTGCCAGCAGCCCGGGGTTCAACACCGGGGAGCTGTTTTTT. Its translation: CASSPGFNTGELFF.

Ten or more counts support this clonotype. This chain joins TRBV7-8 and TRBJ2-3; D not certain. Per the germline V gene, CDR1 is SGHVS and CDR2 is FQNEAQ. This CDR3 is built from 13 residues. V was cut by 6 bases and J by 1 base, with 8 bases left in between. This chain's CDR3 is CASRQRGTDTQYF. CDR3 DNA: TGTGCCAGCAGACAACGCGGCACAGATACGCAGTATTTT.

The genes are TRBV5-5 and TRBJ2-2; 8 bases match TRBD1. After removal of 1 base from V and 5 bases from J, the junction contained 10 bases not matched to a gene. This CDR3 comprises 17 residues. Looked up from germline, CDR1 is SGHKS and CDR2 is YYEKEE (reference sequence). CDR3 sequence: CASSLTGGQVYTGELFF. CDR3 sequence (DNA): TGTGCCAGCAGCTTGACCGGGGGACAGGTCTATACCGGGGAGCTGTTTTTT.

This clonotype has a count of ten or more. The V call is TRBV20-1, the J call TRBJ2-3; the match to TRBD2 covers 7 bases. Germline V gene data show CDR1 as DFQATT and CDR2 as SNEGSKA (reference sequence). V was clipped by 5 bases and J by 3 bases; unmatched bases: 2. The CDR3 sequence is 12 residues long. CDR3 coding DNA: TGCAGTGCTGCCGGGGGGACAGATACGCAGTATTTT. Translating it yields CSAAGGTDTQYF.

Many counts were recorded for this clonotype. This chain links TRBV27 with TRBJ2-3; tentative D call: TRBD2 (7 bases). Germline V gene lookup returns CDR1 MNHEY and CDR2 SMNVEV (reference sequence). The CDR3 spans 15 residues. The V and J ends lost 5 bases and 3 bases respectively, with 15 bases between them. The CDR3 DNA sequence: TGTGCCAGCAGTACCCGACGGGGGGCGACAGATACGCAGTATTTT. Its translation: CASSTRRGATDTQYF.

The sample holds a few counts of this clonotype. This chain connects TRBV4-1 to TRBJ2-7, with 7 bases identical to TRBD2. Germline CDR1 MGHRA, CDR2 YSYEKL. This CDR3 contains 14 residues. V was clipped by 4 bases and J by 4 bases; unmatched bases: 7. The CDR3 bases are TGCGCCAGCAGCCCAGGACTAGGAAGGTACGAGCAGTACTTC. Protein product: CASSPGLGRYEQYF.

At least ten counts were recorded for this clonotype. The rearrangement joins TRBV20-1 to TRBJ2-3; 7 nucleotides line up with TRBD1. Germline lookup yields CDR1 DFQATT and CDR2 SNEGSKA (reference sequence). The CDR3 is 16 amino acids. V was pared by 5 bases and J by 5 bases, with 16 bases of the junction left unmatched. The CDR3 DNA is TGCAGTGCTGGACGGGACAGACGACCTTCAATAGATACGCAGTATTTT. Protein sequence: CSAGRDRRPSIDTQYF.